This T cell receptor (beta chain) was sequenced for a study of beta chain features in type 1 diabetes. Study-level points and caveats: Within each of all four CD4+ subsets, Type 1 diabetes patients had TCRB CDR3s that were moderately but significantly shorter.

Between the trimmed V and J ends, which lost 4 bases and 2 bases, there was a span of 13 bases. The CDR3 is 15 amino acids. CDR1 is SGHTA and CDR2 is FQGNSA in the germline V gene. Of the isolated RNA, all was reverse transcribed, and so the sequenced material was expressed TCRB transcripts. Sequenced naive, central memory and regulatory T cell samples produced an average of about 3.57 million reads. Clones were read by immunoSEQ multiplex PCR, and TCRdb kept only the in-frame ones, dropping some. Seen here are 600,000 to 750,000 clones, around 12% observed once, and the top ten hold approximately 0.11%. This clone was picked up a small number of times. The antigen is unknown.

This TCR came from a man aged 30-40 years with type 1 diabetes. The V and J genes are TRBV7-2 and TRBJ2-3, with TRBD2 as a possible D gene (6 bases). Source material: naive CD4+ T cells from blood. The CDR3 protein is CASSSIGGFTDTQYF. The CDR3 coding sequence is TGTGCCAGCAGCTCGATCGGGGGATTCACAGATACGCAGTATTTT.